This record concerns one TCR beta chain sequence. Some clones are missing from TCRdb's copy, which holds only in-frame ones; the method was immunoSEQ multiplex PCR. The data show 55,000 to 65,000 clones, approximately 80% seen once. This record belongs to a study of OX40 agonist ivuxolimab in advanced cancers. Trimming pared 10 bases from V and 8 bases from J, leaving 14 bases between. The CDR3 sequence is 11 residues long. The germline gives CDR1 MDHEN, CDR2 SYDVKM. The rearrangement uses TRBV28 and TRBJ1-2; D remains ambiguous. This TCR came from an adult with an advanced solid tumor such as melanoma, head and neck, liver or kidney cancer. Sequences were derived from CD4+ or CD8+ T cells sorted from blood, sampled in a trial of the OX40 agonist ivuxolimab. The CDR3 nucleotides are TGTGCCACTCGGAAACCCGGCGGCTACACCTTC. Protein sequence: CATRKPGGYTF.